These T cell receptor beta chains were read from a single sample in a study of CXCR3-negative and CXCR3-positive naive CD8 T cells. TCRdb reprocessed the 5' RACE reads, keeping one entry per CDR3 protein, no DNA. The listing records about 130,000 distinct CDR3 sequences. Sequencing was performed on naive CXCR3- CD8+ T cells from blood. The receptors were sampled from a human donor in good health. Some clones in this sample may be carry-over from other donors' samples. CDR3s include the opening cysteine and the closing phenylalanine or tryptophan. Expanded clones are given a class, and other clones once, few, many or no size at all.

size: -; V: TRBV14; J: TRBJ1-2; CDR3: CASSQDAGYPANYGYTF
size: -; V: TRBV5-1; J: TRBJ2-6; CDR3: CASSLGAGANVLTF
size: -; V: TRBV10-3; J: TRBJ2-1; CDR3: CAISELGVEQFF
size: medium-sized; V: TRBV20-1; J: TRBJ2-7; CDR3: CSGTSGGGYEQYF
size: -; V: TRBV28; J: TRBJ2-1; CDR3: CASSYTGNEQFF
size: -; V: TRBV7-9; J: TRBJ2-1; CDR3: CAKGGTSSNEQFF
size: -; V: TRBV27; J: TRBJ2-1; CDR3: CASSLNFAEQFF
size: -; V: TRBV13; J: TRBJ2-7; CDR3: CASSSHRGSYEQYF
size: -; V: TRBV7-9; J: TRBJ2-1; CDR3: CASSYGADEQFF
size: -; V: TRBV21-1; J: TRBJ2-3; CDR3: CASSRRDSEKWSDTQYF
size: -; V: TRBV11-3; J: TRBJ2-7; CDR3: CASSLSGGTNYEQYF
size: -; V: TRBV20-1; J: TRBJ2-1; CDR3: CSAKDSLSYNEQFF
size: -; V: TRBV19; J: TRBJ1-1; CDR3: CASSIRDRDQAEAFF
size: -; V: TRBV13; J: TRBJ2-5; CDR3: CASSPTVKETQYF
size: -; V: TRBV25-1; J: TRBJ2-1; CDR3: CASSERGANEQFF
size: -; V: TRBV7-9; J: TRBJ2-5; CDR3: CASSSLIEGEAYF
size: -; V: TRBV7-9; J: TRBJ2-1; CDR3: CASSPSVSSYNEQFF
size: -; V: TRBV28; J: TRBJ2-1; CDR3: CASSLRAGSSNEQFF
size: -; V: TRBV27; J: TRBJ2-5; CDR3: CASSPTTGGGTQYF
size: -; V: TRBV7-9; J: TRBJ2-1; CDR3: CASSPERGNEQFF
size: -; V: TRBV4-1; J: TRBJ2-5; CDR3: CASSQDYTGSQDTQYF
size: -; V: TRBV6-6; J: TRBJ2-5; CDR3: CASTWAVKETQYF
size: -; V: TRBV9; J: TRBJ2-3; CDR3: CASSLSSQGGTDTQYF
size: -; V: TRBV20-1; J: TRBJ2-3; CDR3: CRPASWLTGGEEADTQYF
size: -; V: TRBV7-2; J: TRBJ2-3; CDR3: CASSFEGTDTQYF
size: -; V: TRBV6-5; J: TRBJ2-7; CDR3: CASTHRRGGSSYEQYF
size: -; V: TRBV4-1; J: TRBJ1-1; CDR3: CASSQSPGLNTEAFF
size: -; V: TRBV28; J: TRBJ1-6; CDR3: CASSTEGTGDSPLHF
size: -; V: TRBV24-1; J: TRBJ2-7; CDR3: CATSEYTLATRERYEQYF
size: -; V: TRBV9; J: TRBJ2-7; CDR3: CASSAREGENEQYF
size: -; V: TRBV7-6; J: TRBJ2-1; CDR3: CASSSRIAGVTSYNEQFF
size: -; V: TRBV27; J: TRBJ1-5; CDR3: CASSRGVDSNQAQHF
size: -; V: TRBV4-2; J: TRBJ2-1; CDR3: CASSQVGSGRVNEQFF
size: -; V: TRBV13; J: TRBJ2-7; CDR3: CASSLTGQGSYEQYF
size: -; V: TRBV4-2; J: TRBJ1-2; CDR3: CASSQDPGNRDENYGYTF
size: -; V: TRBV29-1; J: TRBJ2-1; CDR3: CSNGGHSYNEQFF